The subject of this entry is one T cell receptor beta chain. Its antigen is still unknown. No qualities accompany the bases; no much larger clone lies one base away. In the prospective study, participants were about 18 to 95 years old, resided in fewer than 25 geographic areas of the United States, and were enrolled through a virtual design. In the prospective study, participants were assigned to cohorts based on the clinical history participants reported in a screening survey and a study questionnaire. Exposed participants were defined as having been in contact with someone with a PCR-confirmed or clinician-diagnosed COVID-19 case within 2 weeks of study entry. In the prospective study, mobile phlebotomists collected whole blood, serum and a nasopharyngeal or oropharyngeal swab from each participant. Prospective study participants could optionally give additional blood draws and questionnaires over an approximately 2-month period. Before DNA extraction, blood samples from the prospective study were shipped at room temperature or frozen.

The record originates from a study of blood T cell repertoires in COVID-19 (dated by TCRdb to 2018 to 2021). As for the study more broadly: Samples covering the acute and convalescent phases of COVID-19 were provided by collaborators in the United States, Italy and Spain. Subjects who had been exposed to COVID-19, were actively infected with it, or had recovered from it provided the deeply sampled blood TCRbeta repertoires that made up the dataset. Where available, HLA class I and class II types were obtained from metadata supplied by the sample provider rather than from assay-based typing. The prospective study material was composed of cDNA or gDNA derived from T cells, B-cell-depleted T cells, or PBMCs. A de-identified subject ID, COVID-19 status, age in years and sex were almost always included in the sample metadata. The repertoires were released in a freely available public database meant as a resource for research on the immune response to SARS-CoV-2. The samples were drawn from the first 160 participants of the ongoing ImmuneRACE study and from 1,254 subjects provided by 6 global collaborators.

TCRbeta CDR3 regions were amplified from genomic DNA by means of the immunoSEQ Assay, a bias-controlled multiplex PCR. As for the original processing: Nucleated cell counts per sample were estimated from amplification of reference gene primers within the assay. To quantify the absolute abundance of each unique TCRbeta CDR3 rearrangement, sequence reads were collapsed and filtered. Productive Simpson clonality was computed per sample as the square root of Simpson's diversity index over productive rearrangements. Drawn from immuneACCESS, this table holds only the in-frame rearrangements with V and J called that TCRdb kept. Clones are partly lost; checked studies trace under half to an unresolved V gene and leave the rest unexplained. Clone size and the V and J calls come from that table; the DNA yielded D and trimming. Across this sample there are 200,000 to 250,000 clones, with roughly 89% seen only once. The ten largest clones represent about 14% of the sample.

There are 15 amino acids in the CDR3, from cysteine to phenylalanine inclusive. The retained sequence is limited to the CDR3, 45 bases, with the frame set at the first base. V and J lose 1 base and 11 bases, and a span of 20 bases separates them. CDR1 and CDR2 were assigned from the germline V gene (reference sequence) as GTSNPN and SVGIG. Points the paper makes about the study in general: The amount of clinical and demographic metadata varied by source and participant and was provided uncurated.

The specimen sequenced was PBMCs or T cells enriched from blood (not recorded which). The sequence was collected from a man in his thirties or forties who had been exposed to COVID-19. The sequence is built from TRBV30 and TRBJ1-4; the D gene is perhaps TRBD1, from 6 matching bases. The CDR3 in this case is CAWSAHFTGRGKLFF. The DNA sequence reads TGTGCCTGGAGTGCCCATTTCACAGGGCGAGGGAAACTGTTTTTT.